The clone carrying this TCR beta chain turned up a few times. Under the authors' procedure: Reference gene primer amplification gave estimated nucleated cell counts. The repertoire was sequenced with immunoSEQ multiplex PCR; TCRdb's copy has only in-frame clones and lacks some. The V and J calls and clone size come from that table; D and trimming were worked out from the DNA. In the table there are fewer than 120,000 clones, over 75% of which are singletons. This record belongs to a study of blood T cell repertoires in COVID-19. Overall study: Researchers got acute and convalescent COVID-19 samples from the United States, Italy and Spain.

The germline CDR1 and CDR2 sequences are LNHNV and YYDKDF (reference sequence). V lost 0 bases to trimming and J lost 4 bases, with 9 bases between them. The CDR3 contains 14 residues. The rearrangement joins TRBV15 to TRBJ1-2; D gene unclear. The sequenced sample was peripheral blood. This TCR came from a woman aged 80 or older with active or convalescent COVID-19. Here the CDR3 reads CATSRDRGRYGYTF. As DNA, the CDR3 is TGTGCCACCAGCAGAGATCGCGGGCGCTATGGCTACACCTTC.